Listed here are 18 T cell receptor beta chains from one sample, sequenced in a study of tumor T cells in aggressive B-cell lymphoma. Sequenced by immunoSEQ multiplex PCR; TCRdb stores in-frame clones only, minus some. The table records about 1,600 clones, 91% of them present only once. Sequencing input: tumor tissue. The receptors here all came from an adult with diffuse large B cell lymphoma.

The gene calls are TRBV27 and TRBJ2-4, with 8 bases fitting TRBD2. The germline CDR1 and CDR2 sequences are MNHEY and SMNVEV (reference sequence). V was clipped by 8 bases and J by 1 base; unmatched bases: 16. The CDR3 is made up of 18 amino acids. CDR3 region: CASSHYGPSGRAKNIQYF. The CDR3 DNA follows: TGTGCCAGCTCCCACTATGGTCCTAGCGGGCGCGCCAAAAACATTCAGTACTTC.

The V call is TRBV15, the J call TRBJ2-4, with a weak D call TRBD2 (5 bases). Germline V gives CDR1 LNHNV, CDR2 YYDKDF (reference sequence). The CDR3 is 15 residues long. The V end lost 5 bases, the J end lost 1 base, and 12 bases lay between the germline ends. Here the CDR3 reads CATSASPGAKNIQYF. The CDR3 DNA follows: TGTGCCACCAGCGCCTCGCCGGGGGCCAAAAACATTCAGTACTTC.

The chain is built from TRBV5-1 and TRBJ1-2; 8 bases map to TRBD1. The V and J ends lost 4 bases and 9 bases, in that order; junction bases with no gene match: 11. Germline V gene data show CDR1 as SGHRS and CDR2 as YFSETQ. CDR3 length: 14 amino acids. CDR3 DNA sequence: TGCGCCAGCAGCGCCGAGGACAGGGCGAGGAGCTACACCTTC. It codes for CASSAEDRARSYTF.

V is TRBV2 and J is TRBJ2-7; D may be TRBD1 (6 bases). V was trimmed by 1 base and J by 0 bases, leaving 10 bases between them. CDR1 is SNHLY and CDR2 is FYNNEI in the germline V gene. The CDR3 covers 15 residues. The CDR3 sequence: CASSEGQEDSYEQYF. In nucleotides, the CDR3 is TGTGCCAGCAGTGAAGGACAGGAAGACTCCTACGAGCAGTACTTC. The whole variable domain, remainder taken from reference TRBV2 and TRBJ2-7, is EPEVTQTPSHQVTQMGQEVILRCVPISNHLYFYWYRQILGQKVEFLVSFYNNEISEKSEIFDDQFSVERPDGSNFTLKIRSTKLEDSAMYFCASSEGQEDSYEQYFGPGTRLTVT.

The chain links TRBV6-1 to TRBJ1-4, with D possibly matching TRBD1 (6 bases). Germline values: CDR1 MNHNS, CDR2 SASEGT. Trimming cost V 1 base and J 7 bases, with 10 bases left between them. This CDR3 is 14 amino acids long. The CDR3: CASSEEGGFEKLFF. CDR3 nucleotides: TGTGCCAGCAGTGAAGAGGGGGGGTTTGAAAAACTGTTTTTT.

The chain is built from TRBV25-1 and TRBJ2-7; 8 nucleotides line up with TRBD1. This CDR3 has 16 residues. Trimming removed 1 base from V and 0 bases from J; junction bases left unmatched: 5. Germline loops: CDR1 MGHDK, CDR2 SYGVNS. DNA for the CDR3: TGTGCCAGCAGTGAATGGGGACAGGAGTTCTCCTACGAGCAGTACTTC. It translates to CASSEWGQEFSYEQYF.

This chain connects TRBV7-7 to TRBJ2-3, with a tentative D call TRBD1 (5 bases). The germline V and J ends were trimmed by 5 bases and 2 bases, with 17 bases remaining between them. The CDR3 length is 16 residues. Germline loops: CDR1 SSHAT, CDR2 FNYEAQ (reference sequence). The CDR3 sequence: CASSPAYVRVTDTQYF. As DNA, the CDR3 is TGTGCCAGCAGCCCAGCGTACGTCAGGGTCACAGATACGCAGTATTTT.

J is TRBJ2-7 and V is TRBV5-6; no definite D call. Trimming took off 2 bases at V and 3 bases at J, with 12 bases between the two ends. CDR3 length equals 14 residues. Germline values: CDR1 SGHDT, CDR2 YYEEEE. The CDR3 here is CASSFSGPSYEQYF. The CDR3 DNA is TGTGCCAGCAGCTTTTCCGGTCCAAGCTACGAGCAGTACTTC. The complete variable domain, with remaining parts taken from reference TRBV5-6 and TRBJ2-7, reads DAGVTQSPTHLIKTRGQQVTLRCSPKSGHDTVSWYQQALGQGPQFIFQYYEEEERQRGNFPDRFSGHQFPNYSSELNVNALLLGDSALYLCASSFSGPSYEQYFGPGTRLTVT.

The V gene is TRBV19, the J gene TRBJ2-3, with 7 bases lining up with TRBD2. CDR1 LNHDA and CDR2 SQIVND come from the germline V gene (reference sequence). This CDR3 is 15 amino acids long. Losses at the gene ends were 3 bases for V and 4 bases for J; bases not matched to a gene: 7. The CDR3 DNA reads TGTGCCAGTAGTATGACCCCGGGAGGCCCAGATACGCAGTATTTT. Translating gives CASSMTPGGPDTQYF.

The chain uses TRBV10-3 and TRBJ2-3; no definite D call. Germline assignment: CDR1 ENHRY and CDR2 SYGVKD. This CDR3 comprises 13 residues. V gave up 4 bases and J gave up 4 bases, with 9 bases separating them. CDR3 in DNA: TGTGCCATCAGTGCGGTCTCCGCAGATACGCAGTATTTT. The encoded protein is CAISAVSADTQYF.

Only one count was recorded for this clone. The J gene is TRBJ2-2, the V gene TRBV23-1; tentatively, D is TRBD2 (6 bases). TRBV23-1 is treated as an ORF (open reading frame) with a function not yet certain. The CDR3 has 15 amino acids. V was trimmed by 7 bases and J by 5 bases, leaving 17 bases between them. CDR3 in amino acids: CASNTGEERTGELFF. The CDR3 DNA is TGCGCCAGCAACACGGGGGAAGAAAGGACCGGGGAGCTGTTTTTT.

The chain couples TRBV7-8 to TRBJ1-1, with D unclear. The germline V gene has CDR1 SGHVS and CDR2 FQNEAQ. The CDR3 runs 13 residues. With 5 bases removed from V and 3 bases from J, the gap between germline ends came to 10 bases. This CDR3 is CASSPGWYTEAFF. For the CDR3, the DNA is TGTGCCAGCAGCCCGGGGTGGTACACTGAAGCTTTCTTT.

The chain joins TRBV4-3 to TRBJ2-1, with 11 bases fitting TRBD2. In germline, CDR1 is LGHNA, CDR2 YSLEER. V lost 0 bases to trimming and J lost 5 bases; unmatched junction nucleotides: 9. The CDR3 spans 18 residues. The CDR3 is CASSQDLWSSGRHNEQFF. CDR3 nucleotides: TGCGCCAGCAGCCAAGATCTCTGGTCTAGCGGGAGGCACAATGAGCAGTTCTTC.

The chain recombines TRBV23-1 with TRBJ1-1; D remains ambiguous. TRBV23-1 carries the ORF label, with uncertain function. The CDR3 is made up of 12 amino acids. The ends were cut back, 6 bases at V and 1 base at J, with 6 bases in the middle. CDR3 nucleotides: TGCGCCAGCAGCACAGAGAACACTGAAGCTTTCTTT. Protein: CASSTENTEAFF.

The rearrangement uses TRBV5-4 and TRBJ1-1; D is possibly TRBD1 (6 bases). Germline CDR1 reads SGHNT; CDR2 reads YYREEE (reference sequence). This CDR3 is built from 13 residues. V gave up 4 bases and J gave up 5 bases, with 12 bases separating them. The CDR3: CASSTGQQTEAFF. DNA for the CDR3: TGTGCCAGCAGCACGGGACAACAGACTGAAGCTTTCTTT.

The chain is built from TRBV5-1 and TRBJ2-5, with 10 bases aligning to TRBD2. In germline, CDR1 is SGHRS, CDR2 YFSETQ. The CDR3 totals 18 residues. V shed 0 bases and J 4 bases; nucleotides not matched to a gene: 12. The CDR3 here is CASSLAASGSGVLETQYF. The CDR3 coding sequence is TGCGCCAGCAGCTTGGCGGCTAGCGGGAGTGGGGTGTTAGAGACCCAGTACTTC.

The chain joins TRBV30 to TRBJ2-5; D is undetermined. The length of the CDR3 is 13 residues. Germline V gene sequence: CDR1 GTSNPN, CDR2 SVGIG (reference sequence). Trimming removed 4 bases from V and 5 bases from J, with 14 bases in between. For the CDR3, the DNA is TGTGCCTGGACCCAACCTAACCGTGAGACCCAGTACTTC. This sequence encodes CAWTQPNRETQYF.

This chain connects TRBV29-1 to TRBJ1-2, with D perhaps TRBD1 (5 bases). The V gene lost 3 bases and the J gene lost 5 bases, with 13 bases spanning the gap. The CDR3 is made up of 13 amino acids. The germline gives CDR1 SQVTM, CDR2 ANQGSEA. The DNA for the CDR3 is TGCAGCGTTGAGACAGCCTACCTTTATGGCTACACCTTC. Amino acids: CSVETAYLYGYTF. The complete variable domain, with remaining parts taken from reference TRBV29-1 and TRBJ1-2, reads SAVISQKPSRDICQRGTSLTIQCQVDSQVTMMFWYRQQPGQSLTLIATANQGSEATYESGFVIDKFPISRPNLTFSTLTVSNMSPEDSSIYLCSVETAYLYGYTFGSGTRLTVV.